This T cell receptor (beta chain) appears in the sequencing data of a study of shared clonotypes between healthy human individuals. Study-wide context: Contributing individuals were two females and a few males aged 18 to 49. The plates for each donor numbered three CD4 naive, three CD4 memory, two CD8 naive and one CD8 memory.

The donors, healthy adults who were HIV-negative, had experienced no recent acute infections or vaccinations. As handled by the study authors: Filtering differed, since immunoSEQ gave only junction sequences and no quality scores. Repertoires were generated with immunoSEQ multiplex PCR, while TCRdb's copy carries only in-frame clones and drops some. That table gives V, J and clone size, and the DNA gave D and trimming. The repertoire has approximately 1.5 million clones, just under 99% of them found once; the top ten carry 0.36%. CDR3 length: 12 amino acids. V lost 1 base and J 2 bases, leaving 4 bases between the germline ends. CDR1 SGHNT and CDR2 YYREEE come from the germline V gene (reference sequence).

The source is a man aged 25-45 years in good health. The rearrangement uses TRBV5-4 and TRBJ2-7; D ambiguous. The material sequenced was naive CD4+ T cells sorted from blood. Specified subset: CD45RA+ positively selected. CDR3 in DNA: TGTGCCAGCAGCTTGTATCCCTACGAGCAGTACTTC. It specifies CASSLYPYEQYF.